This TCR beta chain came from a study of T cell responses to AZD1222 COVID-19 vaccine. Study-wide results and caveats: Clonal diversity may have been underestimated in mostly white British donors. Sampling captured repertoires only after the peak T cell response. CD4 TCRs associated with vaccination spanned spike, dominating at 160-218 and 743-854. Compared with day 0, the breadth and depth of the Spike-specific TCR repertoire rose significantly after two doses of AZD1222.

Assay: immunoSEQ multiplex PCR; the TCRdb copy retains only in-frame clones and omits some. The data hold about 97,000 clones, with approximately 90% observed a single time. A remark on this clone: Antigen unknown.

This clonotype was obtained from an adult in good health. The sequencing used peripheral blood, collected on day 0 of AZD1222 vaccination.

The CDR3 region is CASNGGPNQPQHF. The CDR3 DNA reads TGTGCCAGTAATGGGGGGCCCAATCAGCCCCAGCATTTT. The chain recombines TRBV19 with TRBJ1-5, with D possibly matching TRBD1 (6 bases). Germline CDR1 LNHDA, CDR2 SQIVND (reference sequence). V lost 7 bases, J lost 3 bases, and 10 bases lay in between. This CDR3 has 13 amino acids.